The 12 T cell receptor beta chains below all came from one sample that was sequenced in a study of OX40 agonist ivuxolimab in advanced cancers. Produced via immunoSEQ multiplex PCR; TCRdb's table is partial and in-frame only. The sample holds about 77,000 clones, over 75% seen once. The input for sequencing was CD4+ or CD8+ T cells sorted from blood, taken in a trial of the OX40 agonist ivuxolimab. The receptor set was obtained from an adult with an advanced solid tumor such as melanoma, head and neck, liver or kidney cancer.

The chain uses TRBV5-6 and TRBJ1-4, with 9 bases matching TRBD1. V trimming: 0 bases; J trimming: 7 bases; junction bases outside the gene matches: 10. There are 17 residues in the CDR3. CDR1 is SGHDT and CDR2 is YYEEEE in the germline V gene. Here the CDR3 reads CASSLGRDRVRTEKLFF. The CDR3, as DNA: TGTGCCAGCAGCTTGGGGAGGGACAGGGTCCGAACTGAAAAACTGTTTTTT.

CDR3: CASSWIQGMNTEAFF. In nucleotides, the CDR3 is TGTGCCAGCAGCTGGATACAGGGAATGAACACTGAAGCTTTCTTT. The rearrangement uses TRBV5-4 and TRBJ1-1; weak D call: TRBD1 (6 bases). The CDR3 is 15 residues long. CDR1 and CDR2 (germline): SGHNT, YYREEE (reference sequence). V was pared by 3 bases and J by 0 bases, with 12 bases between.

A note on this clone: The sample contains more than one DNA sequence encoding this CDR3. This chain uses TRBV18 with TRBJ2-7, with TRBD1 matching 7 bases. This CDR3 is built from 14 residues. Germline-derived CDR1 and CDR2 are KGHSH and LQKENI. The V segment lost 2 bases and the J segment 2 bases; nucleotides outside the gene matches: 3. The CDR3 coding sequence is TGTGCCAGCTCACCAAGACAGGGCACCTACGAGCAGTACTTC. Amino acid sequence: CASSPRQGTYEQYF.

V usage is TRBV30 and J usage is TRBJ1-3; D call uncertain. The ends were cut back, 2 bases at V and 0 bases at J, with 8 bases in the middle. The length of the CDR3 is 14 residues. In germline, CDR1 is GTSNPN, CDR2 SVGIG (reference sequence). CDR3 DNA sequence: TGTGCCTGGAGTCGCTTGACCTCTGGAAACACCATATATTTT. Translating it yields CAWSRLTSGNTIYF.

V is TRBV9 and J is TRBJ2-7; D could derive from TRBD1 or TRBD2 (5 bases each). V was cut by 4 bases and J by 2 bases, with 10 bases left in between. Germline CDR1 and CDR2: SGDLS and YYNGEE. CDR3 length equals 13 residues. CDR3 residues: CASSRDGTYEQYF. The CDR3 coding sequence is TGTGCCAGCAGCCGGGACGGGACCTACGAGCAGTACTTC.

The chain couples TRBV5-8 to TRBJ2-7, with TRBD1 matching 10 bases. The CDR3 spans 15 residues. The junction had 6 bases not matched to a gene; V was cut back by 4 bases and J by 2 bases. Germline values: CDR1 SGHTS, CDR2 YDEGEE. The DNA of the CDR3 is TGTGCCAGCAGCCCATCCGGGACAGGGGCCTACGAGCAGTACTTC. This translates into CASSPSGTGAYEQYF.

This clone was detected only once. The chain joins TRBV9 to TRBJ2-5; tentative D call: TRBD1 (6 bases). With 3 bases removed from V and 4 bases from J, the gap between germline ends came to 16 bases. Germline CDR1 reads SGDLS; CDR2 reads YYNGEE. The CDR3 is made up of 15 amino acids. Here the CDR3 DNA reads TGTGCCAGCAGCGCAGACAGTGGGGGCGTAGAGACCCAGTACTTC. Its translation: CASSADSGGVETQYF.

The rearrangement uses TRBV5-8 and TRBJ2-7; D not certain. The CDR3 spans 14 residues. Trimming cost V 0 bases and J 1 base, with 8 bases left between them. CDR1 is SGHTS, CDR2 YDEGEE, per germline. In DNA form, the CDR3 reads TGTGCCAGCAGCTTGGGACCTAGATCCTACGAGCAGTACTTC. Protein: CASSLGPRSYEQYF.

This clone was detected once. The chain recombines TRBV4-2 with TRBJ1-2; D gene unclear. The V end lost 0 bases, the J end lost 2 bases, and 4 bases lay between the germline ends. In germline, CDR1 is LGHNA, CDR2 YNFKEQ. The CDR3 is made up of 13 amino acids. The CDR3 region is CASSQDVNYGYTF. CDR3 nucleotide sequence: TGTGCCAGCAGCCAAGACGTGAACTATGGCTACACCTTC.

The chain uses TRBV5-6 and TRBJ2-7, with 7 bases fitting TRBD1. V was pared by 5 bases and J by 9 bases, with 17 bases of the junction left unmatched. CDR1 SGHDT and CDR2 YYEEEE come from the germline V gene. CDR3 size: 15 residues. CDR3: CASRFTGTDLRGQYF. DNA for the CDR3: TGTGCCAGCAGGTTTACCGGGACAGACTTACGAGGGCAGTACTTC. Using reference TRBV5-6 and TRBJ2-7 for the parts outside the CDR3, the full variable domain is DAGVTQSPTHLIKTRGQQVTLRCSPKSGHDTVSWYQQALGQGPQFIFQYYEEEERQRGNFPDRFSGHQFPNYSSELNVNALLLGDSALYLCASRFTGTDLRGQYFGPGTRLTVT.

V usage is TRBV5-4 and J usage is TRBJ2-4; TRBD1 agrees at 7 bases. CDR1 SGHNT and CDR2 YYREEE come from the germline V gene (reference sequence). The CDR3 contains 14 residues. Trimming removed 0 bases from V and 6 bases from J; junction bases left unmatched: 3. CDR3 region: CASSLEGAGNIQYF. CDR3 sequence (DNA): TGTGCCAGCAGCTTGGAGGGGGCCGGAAACATTCAGTACTTC.

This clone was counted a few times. This CDR3 is CASSLGNPDTQYF. CDR3 DNA sequence: TGTGCCAGCAGCTTAGGAAACCCAGATACGCAGTATTTT. The chain recombines TRBV7-9 with TRBJ2-3, with D hard to call. The CDR3 loop spans 13 amino acids. The V gene lost 1 base and the J gene lost 4 bases, with 6 bases spanning the gap. Germline V lookup: CDR1 SEHNR, CDR2 FQNEAQ (reference sequence).